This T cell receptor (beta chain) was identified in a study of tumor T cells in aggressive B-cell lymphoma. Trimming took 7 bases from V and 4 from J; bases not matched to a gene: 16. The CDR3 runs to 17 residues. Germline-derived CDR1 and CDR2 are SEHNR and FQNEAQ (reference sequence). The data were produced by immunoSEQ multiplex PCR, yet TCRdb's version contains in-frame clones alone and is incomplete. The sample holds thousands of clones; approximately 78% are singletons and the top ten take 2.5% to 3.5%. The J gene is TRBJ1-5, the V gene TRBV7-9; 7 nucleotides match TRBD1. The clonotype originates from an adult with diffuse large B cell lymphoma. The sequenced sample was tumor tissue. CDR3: CASTNLRDRSPNQPQHF. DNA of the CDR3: TGTGCCAGCACAAACCTCCGGGACAGATCCCCTAATCAGCCCCAGCATTTT.